One TCR beta chain is described in this entry. This sample is drawn from a study of control samples from healthy donors and cancer patients. Germline V gives CDR1 SEHNR, CDR2 FQNEAQ (reference sequence). This CDR3 contains 14 residues. Trimming pared 5 bases from V and 5 bases from J, leaving 10 bases between. TCRdb's table, derived via immunoSEQ multiplex PCR, lists solely in-frame clones and lacks some. The table shows 90,000 to 110,000 clones, with approximately 83% occurring only once. This clonotype was sampled from a woman aged 50 to 65 in good health. Sequenced: blood. V is TRBV7-9 and J is TRBJ1-6; D uncertain. CDR3 in amino acids: CASSLSANNSPLHF. For the CDR3, the DNA is TGTGCCAGCAGCCTCTCAGCCAATAATTCACCCCTCCACTTT.